The clone carrying this TCR beta chain was detected only a few times. The entry originates in a study of blood T cell repertoires in COVID-19. In the study overall: Sources were T cells, B-cell-depleted T cells, or PBMCs; the material itself was cDNA or gDNA.

Using immunoSEQ multiplex PCR, the repertoire was profiled, and TCRdb retains in-frame clones only, with some absent. This sample has 45,000 to 50,000 clones, with roughly four fifths found just once. Germline trimming cut 5 bases from V and 1 base from J; bases unmatched to any gene: 5. This CDR3 has 14 residues. Looked up from germline, CDR1 is SGHRS and CDR2 is YFSETQ. The TCR was taken from a man aged 40-49 years with acute or convalescent COVID-19. The rearrangement joins TRBV5-1 to TRBJ2-5; 7 bases are shared with TRBD2. Sequencing input: peripheral blood. This chain's CDR3 is CASRTGGSQETQYF. The CDR3 DNA reads as TGCGCCAGCAGGACGGGAGGATCCCAAGAGACCCAGTACTTC.